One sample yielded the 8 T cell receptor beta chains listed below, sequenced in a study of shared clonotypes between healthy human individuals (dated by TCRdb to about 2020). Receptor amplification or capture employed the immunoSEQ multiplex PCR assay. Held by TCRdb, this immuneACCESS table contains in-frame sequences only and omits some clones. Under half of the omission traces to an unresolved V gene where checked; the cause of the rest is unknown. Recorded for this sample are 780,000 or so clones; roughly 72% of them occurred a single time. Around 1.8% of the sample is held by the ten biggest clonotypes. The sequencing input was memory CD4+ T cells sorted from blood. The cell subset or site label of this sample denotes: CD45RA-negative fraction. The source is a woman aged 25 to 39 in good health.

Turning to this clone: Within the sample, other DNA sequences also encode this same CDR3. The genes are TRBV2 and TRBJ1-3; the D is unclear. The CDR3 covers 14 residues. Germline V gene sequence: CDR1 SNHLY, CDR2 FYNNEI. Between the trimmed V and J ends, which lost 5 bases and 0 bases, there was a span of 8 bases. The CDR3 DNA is TGTGCCAGCAGTCCGGGGAGCTCTGGAAACACCATATATTTT. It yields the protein CASSPGSSGNTIYF. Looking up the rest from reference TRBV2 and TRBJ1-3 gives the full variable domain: EPEVTQTPSHQVTQMGQEVILRCVPISNHLYFYWYRQILGQKVEFLVSFYNNEISEKSEIFDDQFSVERPDGSNFTLKIRSTKLEDSAMYFCASSPGSSGNTIYFGEGSWLTVV.

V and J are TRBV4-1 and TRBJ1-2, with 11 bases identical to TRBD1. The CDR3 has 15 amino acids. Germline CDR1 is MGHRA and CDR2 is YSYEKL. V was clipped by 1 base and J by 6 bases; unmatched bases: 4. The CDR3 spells CASSQVRDRGDGYTF. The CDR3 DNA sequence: TGCGCCAGCAGCCAAGTGAGGGACAGGGGGGATGGCTACACCTTC.

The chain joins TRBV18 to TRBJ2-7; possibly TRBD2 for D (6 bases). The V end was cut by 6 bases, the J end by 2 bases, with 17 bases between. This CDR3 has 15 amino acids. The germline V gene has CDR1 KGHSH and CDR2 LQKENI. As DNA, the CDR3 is TGTGCCAGCTCGCGGGGTTCCGACAGCCCCTACGAGCAGTACTTC. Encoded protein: CASSRGSDSPYEQYF.

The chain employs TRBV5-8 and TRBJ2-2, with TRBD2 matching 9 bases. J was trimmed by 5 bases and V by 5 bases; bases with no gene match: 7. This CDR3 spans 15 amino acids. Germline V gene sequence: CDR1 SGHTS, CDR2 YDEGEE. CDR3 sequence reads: CASRFGTSSTGELFF. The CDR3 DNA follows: TGTGCCAGCAGGTTCGGGACTAGCAGTACCGGGGAGCTGTTTTTT.

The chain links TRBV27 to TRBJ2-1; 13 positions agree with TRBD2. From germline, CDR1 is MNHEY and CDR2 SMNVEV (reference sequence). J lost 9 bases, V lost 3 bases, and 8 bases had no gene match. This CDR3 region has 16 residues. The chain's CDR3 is CASSFGLAGARGEQFF. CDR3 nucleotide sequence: TGTGCCAGCAGTTTTGGACTAGCGGGAGCTCGGGGTGAGCAGTTCTTC.

The CDR3 sequence: CSVKGLNTDTQYF. In DNA form, the CDR3 reads TGCAGCGTGAAGGGACTTAACACAGATACGCAGTATTTT. The chain has TRBV29-1 and TRBJ2-3; possible D gene TRBD2, 6 bases. Trimming shortened V by 6 bases and J by 2 bases, and 12 bases separated the two germline ends. The CDR3 extends over 13 amino acids. Germline-derived CDR1 and CDR2 are SQVTM and ANQGSEA.

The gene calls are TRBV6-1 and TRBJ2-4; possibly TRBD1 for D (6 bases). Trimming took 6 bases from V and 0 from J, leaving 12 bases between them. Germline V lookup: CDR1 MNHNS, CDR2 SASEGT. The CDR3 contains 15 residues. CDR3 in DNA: TGTGCCAGCAGCCTGGACAGACTAGCCAAAAACATTCAGTACTTC. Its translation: CASSLDRLAKNIQYF.

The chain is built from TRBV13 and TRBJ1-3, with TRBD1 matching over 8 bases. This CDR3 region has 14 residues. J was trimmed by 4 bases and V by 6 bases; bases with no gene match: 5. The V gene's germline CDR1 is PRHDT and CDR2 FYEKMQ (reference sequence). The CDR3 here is CASSDRGSGNTIYF. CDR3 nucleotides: TGTGCCAGCAGTGACAGGGGTTCAGGAAACACCATATATTTT. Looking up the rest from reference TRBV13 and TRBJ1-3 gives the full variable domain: AAGVIQSPRHLIKEKRETATLKCYPIPRHDTVYWYQQGPGQDPQFLISFYEKMQSDKGSIPDRFSAQQFSDYHSELNMSSLELGDSALYFCASSDRGSGNTIYFGEGSWLTVV.